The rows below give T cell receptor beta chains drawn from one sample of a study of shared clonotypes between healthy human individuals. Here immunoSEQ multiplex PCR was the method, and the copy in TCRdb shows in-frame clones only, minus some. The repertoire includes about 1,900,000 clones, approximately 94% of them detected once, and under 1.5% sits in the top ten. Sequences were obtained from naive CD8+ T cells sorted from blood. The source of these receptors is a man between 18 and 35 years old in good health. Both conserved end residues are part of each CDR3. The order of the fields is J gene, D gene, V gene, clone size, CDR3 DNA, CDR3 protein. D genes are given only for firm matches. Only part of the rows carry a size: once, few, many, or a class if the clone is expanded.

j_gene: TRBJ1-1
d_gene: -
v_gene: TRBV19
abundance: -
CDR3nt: TGTGCCAGTATTAGGGGCCCGAGGGGCACTGAAGCTTTCTTT
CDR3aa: CASIRGPRGTEAFF

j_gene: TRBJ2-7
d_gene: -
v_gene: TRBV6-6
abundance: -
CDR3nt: TGTGCCAGCAGTCTCGCAGCCTACGAGCAGTACTTC
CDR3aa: CASSLAAYEQYF

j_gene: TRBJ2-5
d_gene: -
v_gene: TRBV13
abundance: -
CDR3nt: TGTGCCAGCAGCTTAGCCACGCGAGAGACCCAGTACTTC
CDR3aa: CASSLATRETQYF

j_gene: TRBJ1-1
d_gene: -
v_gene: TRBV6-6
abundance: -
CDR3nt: TGTGCCAGCACCCTTACAGGGAACACTGAAGCTTTCTTT
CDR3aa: CASTLTGNTEAFF

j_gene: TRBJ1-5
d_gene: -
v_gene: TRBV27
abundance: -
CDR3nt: TGTGCCAGCAGTTTCCAGGGTAGTGGCAATCAGCCCCAGCATTTT
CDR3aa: CASSFQGSGNQPQHF

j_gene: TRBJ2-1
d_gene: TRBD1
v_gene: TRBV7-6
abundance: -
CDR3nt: TGTGCCTTGAGGACCCAGGGGGCCTCTAGCTCCTACAATGAGCAGTTCTTC
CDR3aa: CALRTQGASSSYNEQFF

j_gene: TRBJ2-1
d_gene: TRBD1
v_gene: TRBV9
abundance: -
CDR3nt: TGTGCCAGCTCCTACACCGGGACAGATTACAATGAGCAGTTCTTC
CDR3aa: CASSYTGTDYNEQFF

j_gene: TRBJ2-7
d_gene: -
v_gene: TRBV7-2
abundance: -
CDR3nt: TGTGCCAGCAGCTTATTTGCTCGACAGGAGACCTACGAGCAGTACTTC
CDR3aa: CASSLFARQETYEQYF

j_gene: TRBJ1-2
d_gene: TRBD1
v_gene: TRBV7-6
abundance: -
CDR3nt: TGTGCCAGCAGCCTCGACAGGGGAATGTTGTATGGCTACACCTTC
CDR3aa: CASSLDRGMLYGYTF

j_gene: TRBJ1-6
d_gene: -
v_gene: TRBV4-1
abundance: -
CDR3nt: TGCGCCAGCAGCGAGGGTCGGGGGCTTAATTCACCCCTCCACTTT
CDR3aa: CASSEGRGLNSPLHF

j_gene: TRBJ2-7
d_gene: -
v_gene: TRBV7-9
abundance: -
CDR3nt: TGTGCCAGCAGCCCACCTCGGATGGGTTCTGGTTCCTACGAGCAGTACTTC
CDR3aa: CASSPPRMGSGSYEQYF

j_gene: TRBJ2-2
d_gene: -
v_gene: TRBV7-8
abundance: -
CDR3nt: TGTGCCAGCAGTGCAGCCGGGGAGCTGTTTTTT
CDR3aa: CASSAAGELFF

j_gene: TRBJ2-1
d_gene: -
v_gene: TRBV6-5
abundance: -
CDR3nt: TGTGCCAGCACCAGCAAGTCGCACAATGAGCAGTTCTTC
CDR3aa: CASTSKSHNEQFF

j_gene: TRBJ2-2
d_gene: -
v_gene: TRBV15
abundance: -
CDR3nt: TGTGCCACCAGCAGAGATGGAGGGAGTAACACCGGGGAGCTGTTTTTT
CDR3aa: CATSRDGGSNTGELFF

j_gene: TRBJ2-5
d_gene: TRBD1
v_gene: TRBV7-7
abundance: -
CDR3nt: TGTGCTAGCAGCTTCCGGGACAGCTTCCAAGAGACCCAGTACTTC
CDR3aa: CASSFRDSFQETQYF

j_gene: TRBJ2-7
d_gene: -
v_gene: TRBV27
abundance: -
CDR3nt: TGTGCCAGCAGTATCCTTTCCTCAGGGGCACCTTACGAGCAGTACTTC
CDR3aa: CASSILSSGAPYEQYF

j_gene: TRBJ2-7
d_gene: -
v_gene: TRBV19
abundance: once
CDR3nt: TGTGCCAGTAGTATAACCGAGAACTACGAGCAGTACTTC
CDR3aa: CASSITENYEQYF

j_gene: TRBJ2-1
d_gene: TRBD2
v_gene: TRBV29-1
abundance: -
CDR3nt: TGCAGCGGTCTAGCGGAAAGCTTTTACAATGAGCAGTTCTTC
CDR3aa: CSGLAESFYNEQFF

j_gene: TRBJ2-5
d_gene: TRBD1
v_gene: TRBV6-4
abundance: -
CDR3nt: TGTGCCAGCAGGGGACAGGGTAGGGGGACCCAGTACTTC
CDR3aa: CASRGQGRGTQYF

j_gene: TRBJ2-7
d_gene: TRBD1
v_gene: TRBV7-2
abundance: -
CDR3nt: TGTGCCAGCAGTTCGCCCCGGGACAGGGCTTTAGACGAGCAGTACTTC
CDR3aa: CASSSPRDRALDEQYF

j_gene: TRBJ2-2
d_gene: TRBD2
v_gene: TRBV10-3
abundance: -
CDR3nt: TGTGCCATCAGTGAGACTAGCGGGAGGGCCCTCGACACCGGGGAGCTGTTTTTT
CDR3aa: CAISETSGRALDTGELFF

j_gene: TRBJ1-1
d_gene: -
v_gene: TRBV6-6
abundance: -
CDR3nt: TGTGCCAGCAGTTCTGGTCGGCTAGAAGCTTTCTTT
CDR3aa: CASSSGRLEAFF

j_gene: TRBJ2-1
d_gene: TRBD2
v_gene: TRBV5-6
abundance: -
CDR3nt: TGTGCCAGCAGCTTGGAGCTAGCGGGGGGGCATGAGCAGTTCTTC
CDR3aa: CASSLELAGGHEQFF

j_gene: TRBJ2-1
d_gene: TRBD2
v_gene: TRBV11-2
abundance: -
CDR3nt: TGTGCCAGCAGCCCAGAACAACTAGCGGGAGCCTACAATGAGCAGTTCTTC
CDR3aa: CASSPEQLAGAYNEQFF

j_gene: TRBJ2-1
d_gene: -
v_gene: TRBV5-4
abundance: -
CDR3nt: TGTGCCAGCAGCTTGGTGGAGACTGCCAATGAGCAGTTCTTC
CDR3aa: CASSLVETANEQFF

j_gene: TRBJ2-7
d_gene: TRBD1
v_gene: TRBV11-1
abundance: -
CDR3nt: TGTGCCAGCAGCGCAGGGACAGGGGTAAGGTACGAGCAGTACTTC
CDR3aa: CASSAGTGVRYEQYF

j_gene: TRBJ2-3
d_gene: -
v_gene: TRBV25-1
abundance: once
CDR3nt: TGTGCCAGCAGTCCGACCGGGCCCCACAGCAGAACAGATACGCAGTATTTT
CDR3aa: CASSPTGPHSRTDTQYF

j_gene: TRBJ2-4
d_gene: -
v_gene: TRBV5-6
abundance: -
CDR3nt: TGTGCCAGCAGCTTGGGTCTGGAGGTGGCCAAAAACATTCAGTACTTC
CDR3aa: CASSLGLEVAKNIQYF

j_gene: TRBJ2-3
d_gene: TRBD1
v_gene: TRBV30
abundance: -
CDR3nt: TGTGCCTGTGGGGGGACAGGGAGGTCCACAGATACGCAGTATTTT
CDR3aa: CACGGTGRSTDTQYF

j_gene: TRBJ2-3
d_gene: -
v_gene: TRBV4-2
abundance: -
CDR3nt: TGTGCCAGCAGCCAATCGGACTACACAGATACGCAGTATTTT
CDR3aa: CASSQSDYTDTQYF

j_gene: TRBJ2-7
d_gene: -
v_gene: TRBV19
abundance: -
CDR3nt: TGTGCCAGTAGTATGGCGACAGTCTACGAGCAGTACTTC
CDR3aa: CASSMATVYEQYF

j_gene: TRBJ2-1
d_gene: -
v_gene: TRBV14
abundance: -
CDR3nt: TGTGCCAGCAGCCCTTGGTCATTGGGGGCTGAATCCTACAATGAGCAGTTCTTC
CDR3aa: CASSPWSLGAESYNEQFF

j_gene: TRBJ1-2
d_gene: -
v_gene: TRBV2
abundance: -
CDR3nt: TGTGCCTCCAAGCCGGGGTCCGAAGGGACTGGCTACACCTTC
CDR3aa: CASKPGSEGTGYTF

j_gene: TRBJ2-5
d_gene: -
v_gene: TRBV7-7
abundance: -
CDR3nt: TGTGCTAGCAGCCCATATGAGGATCGGGAGACCCAGTACTTC
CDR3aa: CASSPYEDRETQYF

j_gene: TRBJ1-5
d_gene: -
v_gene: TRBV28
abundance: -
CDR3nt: TGTGCCAGCAGTTTCCCCGAGTACAGCAATCAGCCCCAGCATTTT
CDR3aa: CASSFPEYSNQPQHF

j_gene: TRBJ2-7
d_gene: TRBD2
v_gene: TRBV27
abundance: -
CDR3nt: TGTGCCAGCGGATCACTTCGGGAGGGGGGCGTTGGACCCCGCTCCTACGAGCAGTACTTC
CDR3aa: CASGSLREGGVGPRSYEQYF

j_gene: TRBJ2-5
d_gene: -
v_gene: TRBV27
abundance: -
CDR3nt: TGTGCCAGCAGTTTACTGGGGGCTGGAGAGACCCAGTACTTC
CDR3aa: CASSLLGAGETQYF

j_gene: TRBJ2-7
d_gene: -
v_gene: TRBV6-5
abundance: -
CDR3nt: TGTGCCAGCACCGAGATTGGGGGATCCTACGAGCAGTACTTC
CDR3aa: CASTEIGGSYEQYF

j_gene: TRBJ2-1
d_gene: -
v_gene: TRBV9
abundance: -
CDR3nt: TGTGCCAGCAGCGTAGCAAGGGGCACCTACAATGAGCAGTTCTTC
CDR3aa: CASSVARGTYNEQFF

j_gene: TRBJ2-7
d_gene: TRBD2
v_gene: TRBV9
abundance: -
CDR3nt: TGTGCCAGCAGCGTAGGGGGTAGCGGGGGCCCAGACCTGGAGCAGTACTTC
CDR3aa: CASSVGGSGGPDLEQYF

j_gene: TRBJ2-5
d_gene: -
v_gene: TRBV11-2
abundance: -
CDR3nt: TGTGCCAGCAGCCTGGGGACGCTGCCTCGAATCGAGACCCAGTACTTC
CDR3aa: CASSLGTLPRIETQYF

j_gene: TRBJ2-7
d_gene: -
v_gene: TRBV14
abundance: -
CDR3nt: TGTGCCAGCAGCCAAGATAAATGGGGGAGGAAGGCCTACGAGCAGTACTTC
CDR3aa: CASSQDKWGRKAYEQYF

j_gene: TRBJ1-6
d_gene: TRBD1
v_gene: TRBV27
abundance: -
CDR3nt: TGTGCCAGCAGTCCTCAGGGGGGGATTGCACCCCTCCACTTT
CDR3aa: CASSPQGGIAPLHF

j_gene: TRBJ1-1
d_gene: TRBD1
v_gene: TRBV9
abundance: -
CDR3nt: TGTGCCAGCAGCGTTGGAGGGGGCAGTGAAGCTTTCTTT
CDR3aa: CASSVGGGSEAFF

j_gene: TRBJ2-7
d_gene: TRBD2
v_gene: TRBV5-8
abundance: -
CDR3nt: TGTGCCAGCAGCCACAGGACTAGCGGGAGGGAGCAGTACTTC
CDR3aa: CASSHRTSGREQYF

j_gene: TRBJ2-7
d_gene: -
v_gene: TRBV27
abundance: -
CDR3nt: TGTGCCAGCAGTTTGCAGGGGTCGGACGAGCAGTACTTC
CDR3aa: CASSLQGSDEQYF

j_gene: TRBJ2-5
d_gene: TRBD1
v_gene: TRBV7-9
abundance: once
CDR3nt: TGTGCCAGCAGTTGGGACAGCCAAGAGACCCAGTACTTC
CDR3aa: CASSWDSQETQYF